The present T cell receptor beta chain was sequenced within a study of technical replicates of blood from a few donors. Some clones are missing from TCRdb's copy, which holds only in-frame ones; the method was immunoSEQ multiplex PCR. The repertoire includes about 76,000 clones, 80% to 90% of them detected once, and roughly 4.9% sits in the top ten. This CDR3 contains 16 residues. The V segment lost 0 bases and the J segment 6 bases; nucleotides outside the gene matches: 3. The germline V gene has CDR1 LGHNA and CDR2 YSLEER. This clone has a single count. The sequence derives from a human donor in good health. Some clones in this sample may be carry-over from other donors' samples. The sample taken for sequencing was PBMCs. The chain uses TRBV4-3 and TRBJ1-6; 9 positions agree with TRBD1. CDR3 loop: CASSQDGTGLNSPLHF. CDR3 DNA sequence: TGCGCCAGCAGCCAAGACGGGACAGGGCTTAATTCACCCCTCCACTTT.